This T cell receptor (beta chain) originates from a study of blood T cell repertoires in COVID-19. As for the study in general: Whether acute or convalescent, the COVID-19 samples came from the United States, Italy and Spain. The cDNA or gDNA used as material had been derived from T cells, B-cell-depleted T cells, or PBMCs.

V was shortened by 4 bases and J by 3 bases, with 9 bases between the two germline ends. Germline V gene lookup returns CDR1 SEHNR and CDR2 FQNEAQ (reference sequence). The CDR3 spans 13 residues. The protocol was immunoSEQ multiplex PCR, while the TCRdb copy is restricted to in-frame clones and leaves out a portion. The sample lists fewer than 200,000 clones, approximately 90% seen once, with around 13% in the top ten. The TCR originated in a woman aged 70-85 years with COVID-19, enrolled during active disease. The chain carries TRBV7-9 and TRBJ1-2, with D maybe TRBD1 (6 bases). The specimen was peripheral blood. The CDR3 here is CASSSSGDYGYTF. DNA of the CDR3: TGTGCCAGCAGCTCTTCAGGGGACTATGGCTACACCTTC. Based on the CDR3 plus reference TRBV7-9 and TRBJ1-2, the full variable domain is DTGVSQNPRHKITKRGQNVTFRCDPISEHNRLYWYRQTLGQGPEFLTYFQNEAQLEKSRLLSDRFSAERPKGSFSTLEIQRTEQGDSAMYLCASSSSGDYGYTFGSGTRLTVV.